This is a list of T cell receptor beta chains from one sample in a study of PD-1 blockade in classical Hodgkin lymphoma. TCRdb keeps only in-frame clones here, not all; method: immunoSEQ multiplex PCR. Of under 45,000 clones listed, just over 65% are singletons. The specimen was peripheral blood mononuclear cells (PBMCs), collected before the fourth cycle of nivolumab. Source of these receptors: a human donor with classical Hodgkin lymphoma. Each CDR3 is given with its conserved first and last residue. The D gene is left open where the match is weak. The size field is filled for only some rows; it gives once, few, many or a size class.

V	size	D	length	J	DNA	CDR3
TRBV18	-	TRBD2	17	TRBJ2-2	TGTGCCAGCTCACCCCCACTCGGCGGGAGCAGAACCGGGGAGCTGTTTTTT	CASSPPLGGSRTGELFF
TRBV28	few	TRBD2	15	TRBJ2-2	TGTGCCAGCAGTTCCAGCGGGGGGGCCCGCGGGGAGCTGTTTTTT	CASSSSGGARGELFF
TRBV28	-	-	13	TRBJ2-5	TGTGCCAGCAGTTTATCAGGACCCGAGACCCAGTACTTC	CASSLSGPETQYF
TRBV4-3	-	-	13	TRBJ1-2	TGCGCCAGCAGCCAAGATCCAGGGTTTGGCTACACCTTC	CASSQDPGFGYTF
TRBV11-2	-	TRBD1	13	TRBJ1-2	TGTGCCAGCCGTAAAACAGGGGAGAATGGCTACACCTTC	CASRKTGENGYTF
TRBV5-1	-	-	15	TRBJ2-2	TGCGCCAGCAGCTTGGAAGGGGGTGGCACCGGGGAGCTGTTTTTT	CASSLEGGGTGELFF
TRBV28	-	-	15	TRBJ1-6	TGTGCCAGCAGACCTCCCCTAGAAACCAATTCACCCCTCCACTTT	CASRPPLETNSPLHF
TRBV7-3	few	TRBD2	15	TRBJ2-3	TGTGCCAGCAGCTTAAGCGGGAGGGCCGCAGATACGCAGTATTTT	CASSLSGRAADTQYF
TRBV5-4	-	-	11	TRBJ1-2	TGTGCCAGCAGTCGGGACGGGGCAGGGACCTTC	CASSRDGAGTF
TRBV10-1	-	TRBD1	14	TRBJ2-7	TGCGCCTCTAGGGCTCCGGGACAGTTCTACGAGCAGTACTTC	CASRAPGQFYEQYF
TRBV9	-	-	14	TRBJ1-3	TGTGCCAGCAGCGTGAGGGGTTCTGGAAACACCATATATTTT	CASSVRGSGNTIYF
TRBV7-9	-	TRBD1	18	TRBJ2-5	TGTGCCAGCAGCTTAGAGGGCGTGCTACAGGGGGCCGGGAAGACCCAGTACTTC	CASSLEGVLQGAGKTQYF
TRBV27	-	-	13	TRBJ2-7	TGTGCCAGCAGTTTTAGGGCCGACTACGAGCAGTACTTC	CASSFRADYEQYF
TRBV28	few	-	12	TRBJ1-1	TGTGCCAGCAGTCTGATGGATCTCGGGGCTTTCTTT	CASSLMDLGAFF
TRBV20-1	-	-	10	TRBJ2-5	TGCAGTGCTAGAGTAGCTACCCAGTACTTC	CSARVATQYF
TRBV28	-	TRBD1	14	TRBJ1-3	TGTGCCAGCAGTCTCGCAGGGGGCACAAACACCATATATTTT	CASSLAGGTNTIYF